These T cell receptor beta chains were read from a single sample in a study of CD8+ T cells in alopecia areata. Method: immunoSEQ multiplex PCR; TCRdb's copy keeps in-frame clones and lacks some. Seen here are about 180,000 clones, 51% observed once, and the top ten hold over 9%. This specimen was CD8+ T cells sorted from blood, taken around week 54, from a patient treated with tofacitinib. These TCRs come from a human donor with alopecia areata. Each CDR3 is given with its conserved first and last residue. Fields, in order: D gene, J gene, clone size, V gene, CDR3 DNA, CDR3 protein. D genes are given only for firm matches. Clone sizes are given selectively: once, few, many, or a class where the clone is expanded.

- | TRBJ1-6 | few | TRBV4-1 | TGCGCCAGCAGCCAAAACGGCCTATTCCAGGGGATCAGTTCACCCCTCCACTTT | CASSQNGLFQGISSPLHF
TRBD1 | TRBJ2-7 | few | TRBV7-3 | TGTGCCAGCAGCGGGCCCGGGACAGGGACGTACGAGCAGTACTTC | CASSGPGTGTYEQYF
- | TRBJ2-5 | few | TRBV6-5 | TGTGCCAGCAGTTGGGATTCGGAGACCCAGTACTTC | CASSWDSETQYF
- | TRBJ2-3 | few | TRBV18 | TGTGCCAGCTCACCTATCACGTCAGATACGCAGTATTTT | CASSPITSDTQYF
- | TRBJ2-7 | - | TRBV11-2 | TGTGCCAGCAGCTTCCTTTCCACCGCTGCCTACGAGCAGTACTTC | CASSFLSTAAYEQYF
- | TRBJ2-3 | - | TRBV30 | TGTGCCTGGAGCTCCGTCCTAGGAGATACGCAGTATTTT | CAWSSVLGDTQYF
- | TRBJ1-2 | - | TRBV25-1 | TGTGCCAGCAGCCTTGAGGGGGGATATGGCTACACCTTC | CASSLEGGYGYTF
TRBD1 | TRBJ2-5 | - | TRBV6-5 | TGTGCCAGCAGTTACGTGGGACAGGGTTACCAAGAGACCCAGTACTTC | CASSYVGQGYQETQYF
- | TRBJ1-4 | - | TRBV7-9 | TGTGCCACCTCGAACGGACTCCCAAGGGAAAAACTGTTTTTT | CATSNGLPREKLFF
TRBD2 | TRBJ2-7 | few | TRBV6-5 | TGTGCCAGCAGTGATAGCGGGGGGGCCTACGAGCAGTACTTC | CASSDSGGAYEQYF
- | TRBJ2-5 | - | TRBV27 | TGTGCCAGCAGTTTATCCGGTGAGACCCAGTACTTC | CASSLSGETQYF
- | TRBJ1-2 | - | TRBV2 | TGTGCCAGCAGTGAGGTAGAGGGGTTTCACTATGGCTACACCTTC | CASSEVEGFHYGYTF
- | TRBJ1-6 | - | TRBV30 | TGTGCCTTTGGACGGGGAAATTCACCCCTCCACTTT | CAFGRGNSPLHF
TRBD1 | TRBJ2-5 | - | TRBV6-5 | TGTGCCAGCAGTTACCCCAAGGACAGGGGTGACGAGACCCAGTACTTC | CASSYPKDRGDETQYF
- | TRBJ2-7 | - | TRBV30 | TGTGCCTGGAGTGTATCCGTCGGGAACTACGAGCAGTACTTC | CAWSVSVGNYEQYF
- | TRBJ2-1 | - | TRBV13 | TGTGCCAGCAGAGGGTCCACGGATGAGCAGTTCTTC | CASRGSTDEQFF
- | TRBJ2-7 | - | TRBV7-6 | TGTGCCAGCAGCTTAGGCAGGGGCTACGAGCAGTACTTC | CASSLGRGYEQYF